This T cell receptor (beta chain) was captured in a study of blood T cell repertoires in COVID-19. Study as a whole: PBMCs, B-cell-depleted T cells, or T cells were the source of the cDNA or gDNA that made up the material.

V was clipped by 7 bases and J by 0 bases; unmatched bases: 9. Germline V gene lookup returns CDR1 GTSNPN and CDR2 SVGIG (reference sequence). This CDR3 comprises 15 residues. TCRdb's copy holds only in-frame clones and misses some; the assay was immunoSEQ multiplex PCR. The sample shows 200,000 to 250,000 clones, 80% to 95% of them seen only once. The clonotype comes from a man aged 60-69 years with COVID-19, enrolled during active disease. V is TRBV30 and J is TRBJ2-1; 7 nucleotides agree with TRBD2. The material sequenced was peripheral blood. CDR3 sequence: CALQLGGSSYNEQFF. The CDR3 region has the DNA TGTGCCTTACAATTGGGCGGGAGCTCCTACAATGAGCAGTTCTTC.